This TCR beta chain was identified in a study of shared clonotypes between healthy human individuals. Assay: immunoSEQ multiplex PCR; the TCRdb copy retains only in-frame clones and omits some. The sample records 2 million to 2.5 million clones, over 85% being singletons. Germline assignment: CDR1 MNHNS and CDR2 SASEGT. The CDR3 spans 17 residues. V lost 2 bases and J lost 1, with 17 bases in between. This clone was detected a few times. Material for sequencing was naive CD4+ T cells from PBMCs. The subset: CD45RA+ positively selected. The clonotype comes from a man between 18 and 29 years old in good health. Some clones in this sample may be carry-over from other donors' samples. J is TRBJ1-1 and V is TRBV6-1, with D unresolved. In nucleotides, the CDR3 is TGTGCCAGCAGTGAACCCGGGTCCCCCTCGGGGAACACTGAAGCTTTCTTT. It translates to CASSEPGSPSGNTEAFF.